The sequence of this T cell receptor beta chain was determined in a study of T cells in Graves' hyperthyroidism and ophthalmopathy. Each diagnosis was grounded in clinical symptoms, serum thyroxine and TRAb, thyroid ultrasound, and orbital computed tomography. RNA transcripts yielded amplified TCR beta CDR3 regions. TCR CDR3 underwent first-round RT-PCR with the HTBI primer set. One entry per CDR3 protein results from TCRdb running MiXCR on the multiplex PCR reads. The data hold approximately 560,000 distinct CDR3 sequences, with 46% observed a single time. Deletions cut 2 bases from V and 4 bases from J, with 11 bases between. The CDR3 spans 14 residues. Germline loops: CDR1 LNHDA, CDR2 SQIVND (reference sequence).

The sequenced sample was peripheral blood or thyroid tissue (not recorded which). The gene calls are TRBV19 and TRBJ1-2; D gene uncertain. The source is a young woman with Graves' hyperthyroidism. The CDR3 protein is CASSIRDWVYGYTF. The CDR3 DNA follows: TGTGCCAGTAGTATAAGGGATTGGGTCTATGGCTACACCTTC.